Listed below are T cell receptor beta chains from one sample, sequenced in a study of cytomegalovirus exposure and HLA in healthy donors. TCRdb's table, derived via immunoSEQ multiplex PCR, lists solely in-frame clones and lacks some. The table records 55,000 to 70,000 clones, approximately 91% of them present only once. The sequenced sample consisted of PBMCs. These receptors originate from a man between 18 and 29 years old in good health and CMV-seronegative. The CDR3 runs from the conserved cysteine through the conserved F or W. A D gene is named only where the DNA matches it firmly. Expanded clones get a size class; other rows say once, few or many, or leave the size out.

size: NA
D: NA
J: TRBJ2-1
V: TRBV9
DNA: TGTGCCAGCAGCCTAGAAGGGAGCTCCTACAATGAGCAGTTCTTC
CDR3: CASSLEGSSYNEQFF

size: NA
D: NA
J: TRBJ2-7
V: TRBV7-6
DNA: TGTGCCAGCAGCTCAGCGGCGGAAGAGCAGTACTTC
CDR3: CASSSAAEEQYF

size: NA
D: TRBD1
J: TRBJ2-7
V: TRBV11-2
DNA: TGTGCCAGCAGCTTAGAGGGACAGGCTGGGAACGAGCAGTACTTC
CDR3: CASSLEGQAGNEQYF

size: NA
D: TRBD2
J: TRBJ2-7
V: TRBV2
DNA: TGTGCCAGCAGCGCCCGGGCCAGCGGGAGGTTTCGGGAGCAGTACTTC
CDR3: CASSARASGRFREQYF

size: NA
D: TRBD2
J: TRBJ2-1
V: TRBV9
DNA: TGTGCCAGCAGCGTATCCAGACTAGCGAGCAATGAGCAGTTCTTC
CDR3: CASSVSRLASNEQFF

size: NA
D: TRBD1
J: TRBJ2-2
V: TRBV27
DNA: TGTGCCAGCAGTTCCACAGGGGGCGCAAACACCGGGGAGCTGTTTTTT
CDR3: CASSSTGGANTGELFF

size: NA
D: TRBD2
J: TRBJ2-1
V: TRBV7-9
DNA: TGTGCCAGCAGCTTAATGGCTAGCGGGCCGGATGAGCAGTTCTTC
CDR3: CASSLMASGPDEQFF

size: NA
D: TRBD2
J: TRBJ2-1
V: TRBV11-1
DNA: TGTGCCAGCAGCTTAAGCACGGGACTATATGATGAGCAGTTCTTC
CDR3: CASSLSTGLYDEQFF

size: once
D: NA
J: TRBJ2-2
V: TRBV7-4
DNA: TGTGCCAGCAGACACAGGACCGGGGAGCTGTTTTTT
CDR3: CASRHRTGELFF

size: NA
D: NA
J: TRBJ2-2
V: TRBV5-1
DNA: TGCGCCAGCAGTTTCAGCGAGACCGGGGAGCTGTTTTTT
CDR3: CASSFSETGELFF

size: NA
D: NA
J: TRBJ1-3
V: TRBV4-3
DNA: TGCGCCAGCAGCCAAGATTGGGGAGGTGGAAACACCATATATTTT
CDR3: CASSQDWGGGNTIYF

size: few
D: NA
J: TRBJ2-7
V: TRBV30
DNA: TGTGCCTGGATAAGAGGCCAGAACCACGAGCAGTACTTC
CDR3: CAWIRGQNHEQYF

size: NA
D: TRBD1
J: TRBJ1-5
V: TRBV7-2
DNA: TGTGCCAGCAGCTTAGCCCTCGACAGGGGCCATCAGCCCCAGCATTTT
CDR3: CASSLALDRGHQPQHF

size: NA
D: NA
J: TRBJ1-1
V: TRBV7-8
DNA: TGTGCCAGCAGCTTAGTCTTCTCCTCCTGGGGAGTGGTATCGATGGATTTCTTT
CDR3: CASSLVFSSWGVVSMDFF

size: NA
D: NA
J: TRBJ1-2
V: TRBV5-4
DNA: TGTGCCAGCAGCTCCTCGACTGACAGGACCGCTCATGGCTACACCTTC
CDR3: CASSSSTDRTAHGYTF

size: NA
D: NA
J: TRBJ2-6
V: TRBV7-3
DNA: TGTGCCAGCAGCTCGCTAGGGGCTCGGTTTGGGGCCAACGTCCTGACTTTC
CDR3: CASSSLGARFGANVLTF

size: NA
D: TRBD2
J: TRBJ2-1
V: TRBV15
DNA: TGTGCCACCAGCAGATTAGCGGGAGTTCGCGAGCAGTTCTTC
CDR3: CATSRLAGVREQFF

size: NA
D: NA
J: TRBJ2-5
V: TRBV5-1
DNA: TGCGCCAGCAGCCCGGGGTTTGGGGGGAGCCAAGAGACCCAGTACTTC
CDR3: CASSPGFGGSQETQYF

size: NA
D: NA
J: TRBJ2-5
V: TRBV9
DNA: TGTGCCAGCAGCGTAGCCGGCGGGAATAAAGAAACCCAGTACTTC
CDR3: CASSVAGGNKETQYF

size: NA
D: NA
J: TRBJ2-1
V: TRBV5-6
DNA: TGTGCCAGCAGCTTCAAACTAGGCGACACAGGGTATGAGCAGTTCTTC
CDR3: CASSFKLGDTGYEQFF

size: NA
D: TRBD2
J: TRBJ2-1
V: TRBV19
DNA: TGTGCGACTATCGGGGGGGCACTTGAGCAGTTCTTC
CDR3: CATIGGALEQFF

size: NA
D: NA
J: TRBJ2-1
V: TRBV5-6
DNA: TGTGCCAGCAGCTTGGGGCGGAGCTCCTACAATGAGCAGTTCTTC
CDR3: CASSLGRSSYNEQFF

size: NA
D: NA
J: TRBJ1-1
V: TRBV7-2
DNA: TGTGCCAGCAGGCGGGGCAACACTGAAGCTTTCTTT
CDR3: CASRRGNTEAFF

size: NA
D: NA
J: TRBJ1-4
V: TRBV7-2
DNA: TGTGCCAGTATGGGGGGGGCGGGTGAAAAACTGTTTTTT
CDR3: CASMGGAGEKLFF

size: NA
D: TRBD1
J: TRBJ2-3
V: TRBV5-1
DNA: TGCGCCAGCAGCATGGGGACAGGGGCAGATACGCAGTATTTT
CDR3: CASSMGTGADTQYF

size: NA
D: NA
J: TRBJ1-2
V: TRBV5-4
DNA: TGTGCCAGCAGCGGTGGCCTTAGGGGTGGCGGCTACACCTTC
CDR3: CASSGGLRGGGYTF

size: once
D: TRBD1
J: TRBJ2-7
V: TRBV27
DNA: TGTGCCAGCAGTCCCCTACAGGGGGGACACGGCGAGCAGTACTTC
CDR3: CASSPLQGGHGEQYF

size: few
D: TRBD1
J: TRBJ1-5
V: TRBV7-8
DNA: TGTGCCAGCAGCTTAGGTTGGGGGACAGGGACTCAGCCCCAGCATTTT
CDR3: CASSLGWGTGTQPQHF

size: NA
D: TRBD1
J: TRBJ1-1
V: TRBV2
DNA: TGTGCCAGCGGTAGACAGGGAAACACTGAAGCTTTCTTT
CDR3: CASGRQGNTEAFF

size: NA
D: TRBD1
J: TRBJ1-2
V: TRBV11-2
DNA: TGTGCCAGCAGCTCAGGGGGAGCTGGCTACACCTTC
CDR3: CASSSGGAGYTF

size: NA
D: NA
J: TRBJ1-1
V: TRBV7-2
DNA: TGTGCCAGCAGCTTCAGGGTTAGTTCTGAAGCTTTCTTT
CDR3: CASSFRVSSEAFF

size: NA
D: NA
J: TRBJ2-1
V: TRBV11-2
DNA: TGTGCCAGCAGCCAACGCCTAGGCGGGGCCTACAATGAGCAGTTCTTC
CDR3: CASSQRLGGAYNEQFF

size: NA
D: NA
J: TRBJ2-7
V: TRBV30
DNA: TGTGCCTGGGGTACAGTAATCTACGAGCAGTACTTC
CDR3: CAWGTVIYEQYF

size: NA
D: NA
J: TRBJ1-1
V: TRBV30
DNA: TGTGCCTGGAGCCGACAGGAGAACACTGAAGCTTTCTTT
CDR3: CAWSRQENTEAFF

size: NA
D: TRBD2
J: TRBJ2-1
V: TRBV30
DNA: TGTGCCTTTCTAGCGGATAATAGGGATGAGCAGTTCTTC
CDR3: CAFLADNRDEQFF

size: NA
D: TRBD1
J: TRBJ2-1
V: TRBV5-5
DNA: TGTGCCAGCAGCTATCCGGGACAGAGTTTGGGTGAGCAGTTCTTC
CDR3: CASSYPGQSLGEQFF

size: NA
D: NA
J: TRBJ1-1
V: TRBV4-3
DNA: TGCGCCAGCAGCCAATGGAGGGGGGGTCCTGAAGCTTTCTTT
CDR3: CASSQWRGGPEAFF

size: few
D: NA
J: TRBJ1-4
V: TRBV15
DNA: TGTGCCACCAGCAGAGACAGGGGCTATATGGAAAAACTGTTTTTT
CDR3: CATSRDRGYMEKLFF

size: NA
D: TRBD2
J: TRBJ2-1
V: TRBV4-3
DNA: TGCGCCAGCAGCCAGCTCGGGACTAGCGACTCTTACAATGAGCAGTTCTTC
CDR3: CASSQLGTSDSYNEQFF

size: once
D: TRBD2
J: TRBJ2-5
V: TRBV28
DNA: TGTGCCAGCAGTTCCCCGCAGGGACTAGCGAGAACCTTCCAAGAGACCCAGTACTTC
CDR3: CASSSPQGLARTFQETQYF

size: NA
D: TRBD1
J: TRBJ1-1
V: TRBV11-2
DNA: TGTGCCAGCAGCCCAAGACAGGGTTGGGGCAATGAAGCTTTCTTT
CDR3: CASSPRQGWGNEAFF

size: NA
D: TRBD2
J: TRBJ2-3
V: TRBV5-6
DNA: TGTGCCAGCAGCTTTCCCACCCGGGGAGCGGGGCTCACAGATACGCAGTATTTT
CDR3: CASSFPTRGAGLTDTQYF